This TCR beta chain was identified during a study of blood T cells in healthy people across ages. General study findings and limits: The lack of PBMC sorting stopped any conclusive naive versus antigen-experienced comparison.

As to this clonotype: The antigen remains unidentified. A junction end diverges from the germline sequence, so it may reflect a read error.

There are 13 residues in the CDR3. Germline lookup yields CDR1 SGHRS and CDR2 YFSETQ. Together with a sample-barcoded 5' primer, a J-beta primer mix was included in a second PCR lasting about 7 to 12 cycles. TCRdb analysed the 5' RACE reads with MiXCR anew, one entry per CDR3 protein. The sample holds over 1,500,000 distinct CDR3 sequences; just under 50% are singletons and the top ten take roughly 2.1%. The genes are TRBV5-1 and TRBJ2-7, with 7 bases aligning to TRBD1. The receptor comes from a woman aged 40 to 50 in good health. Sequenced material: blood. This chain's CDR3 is CANSLAGGYEQYF. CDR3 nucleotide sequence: TGCGCCAACAGCTTGGCAGGGGGCTACGAGCAGTACTTC.